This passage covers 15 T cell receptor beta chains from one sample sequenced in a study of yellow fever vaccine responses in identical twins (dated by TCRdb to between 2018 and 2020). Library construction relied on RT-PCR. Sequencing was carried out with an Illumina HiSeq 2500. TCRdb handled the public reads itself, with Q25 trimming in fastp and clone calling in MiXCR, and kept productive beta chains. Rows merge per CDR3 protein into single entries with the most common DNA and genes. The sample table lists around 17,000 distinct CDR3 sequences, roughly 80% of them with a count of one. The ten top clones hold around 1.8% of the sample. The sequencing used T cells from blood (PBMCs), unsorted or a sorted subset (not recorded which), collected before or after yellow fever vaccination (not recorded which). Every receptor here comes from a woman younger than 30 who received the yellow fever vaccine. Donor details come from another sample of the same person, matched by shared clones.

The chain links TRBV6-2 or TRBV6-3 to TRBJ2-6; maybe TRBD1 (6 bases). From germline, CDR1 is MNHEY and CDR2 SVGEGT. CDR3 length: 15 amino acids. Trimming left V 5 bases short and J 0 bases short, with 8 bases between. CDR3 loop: CASSRTDSGANVLTF. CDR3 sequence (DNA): TGTGCCAGCAGTCGGACAGACTCTGGGGCCAACGTCCTGACTTTC.

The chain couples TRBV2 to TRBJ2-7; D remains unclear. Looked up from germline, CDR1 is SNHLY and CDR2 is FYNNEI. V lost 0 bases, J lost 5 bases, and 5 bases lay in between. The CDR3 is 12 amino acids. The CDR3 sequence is CASSEAVHEQYF. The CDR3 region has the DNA TGTGCCAGCAGTGAAGCCGTCCACGAGCAGTACTTC.

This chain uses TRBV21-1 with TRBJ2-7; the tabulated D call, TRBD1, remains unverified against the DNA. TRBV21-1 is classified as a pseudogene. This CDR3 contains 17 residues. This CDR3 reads CASSNSGKHRGQYEQYF. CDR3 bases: TGTGCCAGCAGCAATTCGGGTAAACACAGGGGGCAATACGAGCAGTACTTC.

CDR3 bases: TGCAGCGTTGAAGAAGGGTTGAATGAGCAGTTCTTC. Protein product: CSVEEGLNEQFF. V usage is TRBV29-1 and J usage is TRBJ2-1; D unresolved. The ends were cut back, 0 bases at V and 7 bases at J, with 7 bases in the middle. CDR1 is SQVTM, CDR2 ANQGSEA, per germline. This CDR3 region has 12 residues.

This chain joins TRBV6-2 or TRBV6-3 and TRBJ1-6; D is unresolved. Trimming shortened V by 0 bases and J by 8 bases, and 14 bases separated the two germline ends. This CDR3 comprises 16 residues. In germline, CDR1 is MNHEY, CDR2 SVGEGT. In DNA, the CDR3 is TGTGCCAGCAGTTACTCTCTTAACCCAAGAGATTCACCCCTCCACTTT. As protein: CASSYSLNPRDSPLHF.

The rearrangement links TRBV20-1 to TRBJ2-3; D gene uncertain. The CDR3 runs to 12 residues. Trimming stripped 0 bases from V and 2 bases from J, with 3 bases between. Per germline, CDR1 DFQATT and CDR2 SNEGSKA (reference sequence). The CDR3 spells CSAREYTDTQYF. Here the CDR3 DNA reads TGCAGTGCTAGAGAGTACACAGATACGCAGTATTTT.

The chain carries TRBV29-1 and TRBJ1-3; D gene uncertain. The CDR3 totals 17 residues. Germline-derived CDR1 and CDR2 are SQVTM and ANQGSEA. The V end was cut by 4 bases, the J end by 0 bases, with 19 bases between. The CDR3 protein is CSVALRRQSFSGNTIYF. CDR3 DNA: TGCAGCGTTGCTCTGAGAAGGCAGTCTTTCTCTGGAAACACCATATATTTT.

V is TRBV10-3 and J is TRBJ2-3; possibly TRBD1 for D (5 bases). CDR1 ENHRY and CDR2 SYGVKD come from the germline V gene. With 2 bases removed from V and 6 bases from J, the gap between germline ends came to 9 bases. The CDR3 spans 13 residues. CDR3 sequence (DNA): TGTGCCATCAGTGAGATAGGGGCTGATACGCAGTATTTT. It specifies CAISEIGADTQYF.

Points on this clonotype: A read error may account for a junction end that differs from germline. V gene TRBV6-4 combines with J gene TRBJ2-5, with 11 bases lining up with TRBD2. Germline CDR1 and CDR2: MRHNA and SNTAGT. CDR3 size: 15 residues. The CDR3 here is CATSDSTSGAETQYF. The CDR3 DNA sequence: TGTGCCACCAGTGACTCGACTAGCGGGGCTGAGACCCAGTACTTC.

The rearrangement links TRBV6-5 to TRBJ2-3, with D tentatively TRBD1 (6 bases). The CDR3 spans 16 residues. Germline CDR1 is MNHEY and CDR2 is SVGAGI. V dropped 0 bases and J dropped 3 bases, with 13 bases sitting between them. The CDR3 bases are TGTGCCAGCAGTTACTCGGTGAAGGGACAAACAGATACGCAGTATTTT. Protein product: CASSYSVKGQTDTQYF.

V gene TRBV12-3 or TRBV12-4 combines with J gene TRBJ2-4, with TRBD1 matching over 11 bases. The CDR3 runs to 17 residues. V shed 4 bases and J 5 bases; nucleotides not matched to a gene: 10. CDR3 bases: TGTGCCAGCAGTTCACCCTTTGGACAGGGGGCTGAAAACATTCAGTACTTC. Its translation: CASSSPFGQGAENIQYF.

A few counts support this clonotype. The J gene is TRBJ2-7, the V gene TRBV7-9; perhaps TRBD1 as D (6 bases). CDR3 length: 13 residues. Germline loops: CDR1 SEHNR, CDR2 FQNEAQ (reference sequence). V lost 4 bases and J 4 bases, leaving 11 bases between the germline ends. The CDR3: CASSSPQGYEQYF. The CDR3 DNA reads TGTGCCAGCAGCTCCCCACAGGGATACGAGCAGTACTTC.

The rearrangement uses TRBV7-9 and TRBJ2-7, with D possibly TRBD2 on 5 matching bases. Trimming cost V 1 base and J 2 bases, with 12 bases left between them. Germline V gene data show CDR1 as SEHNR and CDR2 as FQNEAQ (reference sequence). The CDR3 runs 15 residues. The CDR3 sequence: CASSLVSGKPYEQYF. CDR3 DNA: TGTGCCAGCAGCTTAGTATCCGGGAAACCCTACGAGCAGTACTTC.

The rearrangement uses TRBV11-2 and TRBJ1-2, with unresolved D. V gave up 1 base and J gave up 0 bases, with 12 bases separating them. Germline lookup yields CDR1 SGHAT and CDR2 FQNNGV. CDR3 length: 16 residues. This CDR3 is CASSLVPQNSNYGYTF. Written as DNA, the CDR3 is TGTGCCAGCAGCTTAGTCCCGCAGAACTCTAACTATGGCTACACCTTC.

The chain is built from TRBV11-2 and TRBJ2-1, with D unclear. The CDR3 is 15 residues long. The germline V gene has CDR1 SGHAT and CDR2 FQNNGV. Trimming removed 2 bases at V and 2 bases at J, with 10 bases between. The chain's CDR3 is CASSLLDLTYNEQFF. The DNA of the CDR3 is TGTGCCAGCAGCTTACTGGACCTTACCTACAATGAGCAGTTCTTC.